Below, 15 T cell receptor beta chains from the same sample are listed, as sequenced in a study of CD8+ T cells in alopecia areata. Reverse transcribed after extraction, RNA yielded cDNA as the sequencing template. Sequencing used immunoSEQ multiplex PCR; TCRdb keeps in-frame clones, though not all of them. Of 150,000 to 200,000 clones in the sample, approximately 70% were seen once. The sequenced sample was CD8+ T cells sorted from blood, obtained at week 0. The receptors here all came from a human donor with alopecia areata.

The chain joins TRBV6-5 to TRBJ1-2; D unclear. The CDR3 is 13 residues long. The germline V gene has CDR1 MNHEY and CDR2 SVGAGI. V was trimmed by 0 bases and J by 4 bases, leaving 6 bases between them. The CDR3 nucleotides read TGTGCCAGCAGTTACTCGGCGGCCTATGGCTACACCTTC. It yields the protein CASSYSAAYGYTF.

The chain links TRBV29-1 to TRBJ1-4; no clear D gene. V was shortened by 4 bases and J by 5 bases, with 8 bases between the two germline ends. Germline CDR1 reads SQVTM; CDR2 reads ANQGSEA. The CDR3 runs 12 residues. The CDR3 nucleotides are TGCAGCGTTGTTTCGGAAAATGAAAAACTGTTTTTT. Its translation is CSVVSENEKLFF.

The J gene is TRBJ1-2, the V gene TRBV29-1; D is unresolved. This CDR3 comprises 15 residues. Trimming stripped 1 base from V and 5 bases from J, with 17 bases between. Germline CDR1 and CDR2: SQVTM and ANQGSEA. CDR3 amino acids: CSVEVGQDGIYGYTF. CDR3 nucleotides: TGCAGCGTTGAAGTTGGTCAGGATGGAATATATGGCTACACCTTC.

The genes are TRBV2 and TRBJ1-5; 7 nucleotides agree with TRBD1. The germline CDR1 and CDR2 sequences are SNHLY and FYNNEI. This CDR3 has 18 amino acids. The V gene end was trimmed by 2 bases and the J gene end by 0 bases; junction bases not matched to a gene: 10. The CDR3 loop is CASSESQGGFYSNQPQHF. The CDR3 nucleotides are TGTGCCAGCAGTGAATCCCAGGGGGGATTCTATAGCAATCAGCCCCAGCATTTT. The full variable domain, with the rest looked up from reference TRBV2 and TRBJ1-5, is EPEVTQTPSHQVTQMGQEVILRCVPISNHLYFYWYRQILGQKVEFLVSFYNNEISEKSEIFDDQFSVERPDGSNFTLKIRSTKLEDSAMYFCASSESQGGFYSNQPQHFGDGTRLSIL.

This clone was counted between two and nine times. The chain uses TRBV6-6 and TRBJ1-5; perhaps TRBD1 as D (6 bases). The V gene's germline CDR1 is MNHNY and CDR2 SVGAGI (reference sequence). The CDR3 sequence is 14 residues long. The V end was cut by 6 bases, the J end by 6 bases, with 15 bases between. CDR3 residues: CASSPSGVGQPQHF. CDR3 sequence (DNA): TGTGCCAGCAGCCCTTCAGGGGTTGGTCAGCCCCAGCATTTT.

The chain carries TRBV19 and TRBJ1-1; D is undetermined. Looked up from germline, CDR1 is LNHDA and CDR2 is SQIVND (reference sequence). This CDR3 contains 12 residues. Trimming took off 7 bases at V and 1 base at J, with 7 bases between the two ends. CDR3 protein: CASTEGNTEAFF. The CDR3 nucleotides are TGTGCCAGTACAGAGGGGAACACTGAAGCTTTCTTT.

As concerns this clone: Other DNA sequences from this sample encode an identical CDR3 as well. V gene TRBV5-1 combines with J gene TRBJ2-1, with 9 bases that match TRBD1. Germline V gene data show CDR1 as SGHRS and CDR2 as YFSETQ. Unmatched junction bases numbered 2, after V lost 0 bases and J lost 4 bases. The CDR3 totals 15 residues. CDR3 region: CASSLGTGEYNEQFF. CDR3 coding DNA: TGCGCCAGCAGCTTGGGGACAGGGGAGTACAATGAGCAGTTCTTC. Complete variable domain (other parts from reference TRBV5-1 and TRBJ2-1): KAGVTQTPRYLIKTRGQQVTLSCSPISGHRSVSWYQQTPGQGLQFLFEYFSETQRNKGNFPGRFSGRQFSNSRSEMNVSTLELGDSALYLCASSLGTGEYNEQFFGPGTRLTVL.

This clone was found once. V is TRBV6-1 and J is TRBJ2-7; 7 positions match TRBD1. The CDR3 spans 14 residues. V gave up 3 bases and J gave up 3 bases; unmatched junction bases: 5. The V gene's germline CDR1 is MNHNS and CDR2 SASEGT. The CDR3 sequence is CASSETGLIYEQYF. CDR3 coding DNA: TGTGCCAGCAGTGAGACAGGGTTGATCTACGAGCAGTACTTC.

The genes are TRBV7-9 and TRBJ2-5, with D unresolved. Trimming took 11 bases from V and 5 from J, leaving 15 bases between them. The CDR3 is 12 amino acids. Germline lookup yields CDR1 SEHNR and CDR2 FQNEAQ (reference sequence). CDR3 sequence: CASAWRTETQYF. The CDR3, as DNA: TGTGCCTCAGCGTGGCGGACGGAGACCCAGTACTTC. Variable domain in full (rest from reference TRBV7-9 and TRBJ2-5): DTGVSQNPRHKITKRGQNVTFRCDPISEHNRLYWYRQTLGQGPEFLTYFQNEAQLEKSRLLSDRFSAERPKGSFSTLEIQRTEQGDSAMYLCASAWRTETQYFGPGTRLLVL.

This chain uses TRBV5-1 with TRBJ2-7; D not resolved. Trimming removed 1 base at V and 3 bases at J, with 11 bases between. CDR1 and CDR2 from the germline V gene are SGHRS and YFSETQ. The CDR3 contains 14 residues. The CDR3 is CASSLLDLYYEQYF. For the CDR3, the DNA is TGCGCCAGCAGCTTGTTAGACCTATACTACGAGCAGTACTTC.

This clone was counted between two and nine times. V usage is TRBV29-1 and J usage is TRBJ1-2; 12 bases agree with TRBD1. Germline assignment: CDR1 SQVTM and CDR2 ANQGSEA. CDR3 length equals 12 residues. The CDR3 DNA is TGCGCCACCTGGGACAGGGGGCCTGGCTACACCTTC. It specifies CATWDRGPGYTF. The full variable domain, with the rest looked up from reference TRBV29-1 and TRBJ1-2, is SAVISQKPSRDICQRGTSLTIQCQVDSQVTMMFWYRQQPGQSLTLIATANQGSEATYESGFVIDKFPISRPNLTFSTLTVSNMSPEDSSIYLCATWDRGPGYTFGSGTRLTVV.

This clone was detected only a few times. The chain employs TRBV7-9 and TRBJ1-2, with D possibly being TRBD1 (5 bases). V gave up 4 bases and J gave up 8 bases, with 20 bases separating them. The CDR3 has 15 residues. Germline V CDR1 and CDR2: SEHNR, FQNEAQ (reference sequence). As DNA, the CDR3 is TGTGCCAGCAGCTCACAGGCTTACACTTACGACGGCTACACCTTC. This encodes CASSSQAYTYDGYTF.

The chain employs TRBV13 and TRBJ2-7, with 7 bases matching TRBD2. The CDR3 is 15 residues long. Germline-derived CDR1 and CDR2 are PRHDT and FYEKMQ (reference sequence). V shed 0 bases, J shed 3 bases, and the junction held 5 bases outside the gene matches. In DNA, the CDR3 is TGTGCCAGCAGCTTAGGGGTGACTAGCTACTACGAGCAGTACTTC. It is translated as CASSLGVTSYYEQYF.

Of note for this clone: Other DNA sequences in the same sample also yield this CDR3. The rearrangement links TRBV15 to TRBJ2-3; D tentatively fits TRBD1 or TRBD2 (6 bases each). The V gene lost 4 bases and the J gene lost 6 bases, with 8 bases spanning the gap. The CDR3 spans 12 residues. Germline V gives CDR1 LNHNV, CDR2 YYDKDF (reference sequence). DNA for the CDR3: TGTGCCACCAGCAAGGGGGGCGATACGCAGTATTTT. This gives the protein CATSKGGDTQYF.

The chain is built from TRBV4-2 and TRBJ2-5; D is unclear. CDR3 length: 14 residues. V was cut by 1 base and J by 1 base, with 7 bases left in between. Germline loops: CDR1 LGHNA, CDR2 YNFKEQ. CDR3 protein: CASSQGWRQETQYF. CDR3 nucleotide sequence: TGTGCCAGCAGCCAAGGGTGGCGCCAAGAGACCCAGTACTTC.